This T cell receptor (beta chain) was recorded in a study of T cell repertoires in cytomegalovirus infection. Study context: Recently identified HLA-C-restricted CMV epitopes were among the peptides used. CMV infection together with matching HLA type was indicated by public TCR beta signatures.

This clonotype has a handful of counts. Its antigen is still unknown. Trimming took off 4 bases at V and 1 base at J, with 8 bases between the two ends. Looked up from germline, CDR1 is MNHNS and CDR2 is SASEGT. The CDR3 consists of 13 residues. One entry per CDR3 protein, called by TCRdb with MiXCR from the reads. The table lists fewer than 200,000 distinct CDR3 sequences, 20% to 25% of them singletons, with 20% to 30% in the top ten. The receptor was derived from a human donor in good health (CMV status not recorded). Some clones in this sample may be carry-over from other donors' samples. This rearrangement joins TRBV6-1 to TRBJ2-7; the D gene is possibly TRBD2 (5 bases). The sequencing used CD8+ T cells from cultured PBMCs, collected from culture after CMV antigen stimulation. The CDR3 here is CASSAGSSYEQYF. DNA for the CDR3: TGTGCCAGCAGTGCTGGGAGTTCCTACGAGCAGTACTTC.